A selection of T cell receptor beta chains follows, all from one sample in a study of T cells after somatic rescue of genetic block. The protocol was immunoSEQ multiplex PCR, while the TCRdb copy is restricted to in-frame clones and leaves out a portion. In the table there are fewer than 15,000 clones, 65% to 75% of which are singletons. The source material was peripheral blood mononuclear cells (PBMCs). Every receptor here comes from a boy aged 5-17 years. Both conserved end residues are part of each CDR3. The D gene is left open where the match is weak. The listing skips clone size in some rows; elsewhere it reads once, few, many or a size class.

CDR3 DNA: TGTGCCAGCAGTGATCCCACAGGGAACCTCGCTAATGAAAAACTGTTTTTT
CDR3 protein: CASSDPTGNLANEKLFF
J gene: TRBJ1-4
D gene: .
V gene: TRBV2
clone size: .

CDR3 DNA: TGCAGCGTTGCATTTGAAACAGGGGAAGAGACCCAGTACTTC
CDR3 protein: CSVAFETGEETQYF
J gene: TRBJ2-5
D gene: TRBD1
V gene: TRBV29-1
clone size: .

CDR3 DNA: TGCGCCAGCAGCTTGGCCTGGACAGGGGCGATTTTTAACTATGGCTACACCTTC
CDR3 protein: CASSLAWTGAIFNYGYTF
J gene: TRBJ1-2
D gene: TRBD1
V gene: TRBV5-1
clone size: .

CDR3 DNA: TGTGCCAGCCGTTGGGGACCCTACGAGCAGTACTTC
CDR3 protein: CASRWGPYEQYF
J gene: TRBJ2-7
D gene: .
V gene: TRBV6-1
clone size: .

CDR3 DNA: TGTGCCAGCAGCCTCGGGGGGAGGGCCCCATCGGATACGCAGTATTTT
CDR3 protein: CASSLGGRAPSDTQYF
J gene: TRBJ2-3
D gene: TRBD2
V gene: TRBV5-5
clone size: .

CDR3 DNA: TGTGCCTGGGGGACGGGAGGACGGATGGGCACAGATACGCAGTATTTT
CDR3 protein: CAWGTGGRMGTDTQYF
J gene: TRBJ2-3
D gene: TRBD2
V gene: TRBV30
clone size: once

CDR3 DNA: TGTGCCAGCACTTCGGGATCTCTCTATGGCTACACCTTC
CDR3 protein: CASTSGSLYGYTF
J gene: TRBJ1-2
D gene: .
V gene: TRBV6-1
clone size: .

CDR3 DNA: TGTGCCAGCAGTGATCAATGGCGACTGAGCTACGAGCAGTACTTC
CDR3 protein: CASSDQWRLSYEQYF
J gene: TRBJ2-7
D gene: .
V gene: TRBV6-1
clone size: .

CDR3 DNA: TGTGCCAGCAGCGTAGTTCTAGCGGGAGGGCCAAGACAAGAGACCCAGTACTTC
CDR3 protein: CASSVVLAGGPRQETQYF
J gene: TRBJ2-5
D gene: TRBD2
V gene: TRBV9
clone size: once

CDR3 DNA: TGTGCCAGCAGCTTGGCCGTGCGGCGGGGCACAGATACGCAGTATTTT
CDR3 protein: CASSLAVRRGTDTQYF
J gene: TRBJ2-3
D gene: .
V gene: TRBV5-4
clone size: .

CDR3 DNA: TGCGCCAGCAGCTTGCAGGGGGCCGGGGACACTGAAGCTTTCTTT
CDR3 protein: CASSLQGAGDTEAFF
J gene: TRBJ1-1
D gene: TRBD1
V gene: TRBV5-1
clone size: .

CDR3 DNA: TGTGCCAGCAGCGCCAAGAACTCGGGCGAGCAGTACTTC
CDR3 protein: CASSAKNSGEQYF
J gene: TRBJ2-7
D gene: .
V gene: TRBV11-3
clone size: .

CDR3 DNA: TGTGCCAGCAGCCGACTAGCGGGAGAGGAGGGGTACGAGCAGTACTTC
CDR3 protein: CASSRLAGEEGYEQYF
J gene: TRBJ2-7
D gene: TRBD2
V gene: TRBV4-2
clone size: .

CDR3 DNA: TGTGCCAGTACTAACAGGGTTACTCAGCCCCAGCATTTT
CDR3 protein: CASTNRVTQPQHF
J gene: TRBJ1-5
D gene: .
V gene: TRBV19
clone size: .

CDR3 DNA: TGTGCCAGCAGTTCCCCCGGCAATGGGAAGCAGTTCTTC
CDR3 protein: CASSSPGNGKQFF
J gene: TRBJ2-1
D gene: .
V gene: TRBV6-5
clone size: .

CDR3 DNA: TGTGCCAGCCCGGGACTGCAGTTTAGGCCCCAGCATTTT
CDR3 protein: CASPGLQFRPQHF
J gene: TRBJ1-5
D gene: .
V gene: TRBV6-1
clone size: .

CDR3 DNA: TGTGCCAGCAGTGAGGGCGGGAGTGGGGCAGATACGCAGTATTTT
CDR3 protein: CASSEGGSGADTQYF
J gene: TRBJ2-3
D gene: TRBD2
V gene: TRBV6-1
clone size: .

CDR3 DNA: TGCGCCAGCACTTCGGCAGGATCAGATACGCAGTATTTT
CDR3 protein: CASTSAGSDTQYF
J gene: TRBJ2-3
D gene: .
V gene: TRBV5-1
clone size: few

CDR3 DNA: TGTGCCACCTCGCCAAGGGGACAGTTCTACGAGCAGTACTTC
CDR3 protein: CATSPRGQFYEQYF
J gene: TRBJ2-7
D gene: TRBD1
V gene: TRBV6-6
clone size: .

CDR3 DNA: TGTGCCATCAGTGAGTCCGAAGCGGGTCCTTACCCCGATTTGTACGAGCAGTACTTC
CDR3 protein: CAISESEAGPYPDLYEQYF
J gene: TRBJ2-7
D gene: .
V gene: TRBV10-3
clone size: medium-sized

CDR3 DNA: TGTGCCAGCAGCCCGGGACTAGGGTTCACAGATACGCAGTATTTT
CDR3 protein: CASSPGLGFTDTQYF
J gene: TRBJ2-3
D gene: TRBD2
V gene: TRBV5-4
clone size: .

CDR3 DNA: TGTGCCAGCAGTTTATCACACCCTCTACCCGCCCAGTACTTC
CDR3 protein: CASSLSHPLPAQYF
J gene: TRBJ2-5
D gene: .
V gene: TRBV28
clone size: .

CDR3 DNA: TGTGCCAGCAGTGAGCGCTGGGCCCAGCTGCAGTACTTC
CDR3 protein: CASSERWAQLQYF
J gene: TRBJ2-7
D gene: .
V gene: TRBV2
clone size: .

CDR3 DNA: TGTGCCAGCAGTGCCTCAGCGACAGGGTCCTATGGCTACACCTTC
CDR3 protein: CASSASATGSYGYTF
J gene: TRBJ1-2
D gene: TRBD1
V gene: TRBV6-1
clone size: .

CDR3 DNA: TGTGCCACCTTGGACATCCCCGCCGGCTACGAGCAGTACTTC
CDR3 protein: CATLDIPAGYEQYF
J gene: TRBJ2-7
D gene: .
V gene: TRBV6-6
clone size: .

CDR3 DNA: TGTGCCTGGAGTGTCGGGTCTAGCGGAGGAGCAGATACGCAGTATTTT
CDR3 protein: CAWSVGSSGGADTQYF
J gene: TRBJ2-3
D gene: TRBD2
V gene: TRBV30
clone size: once